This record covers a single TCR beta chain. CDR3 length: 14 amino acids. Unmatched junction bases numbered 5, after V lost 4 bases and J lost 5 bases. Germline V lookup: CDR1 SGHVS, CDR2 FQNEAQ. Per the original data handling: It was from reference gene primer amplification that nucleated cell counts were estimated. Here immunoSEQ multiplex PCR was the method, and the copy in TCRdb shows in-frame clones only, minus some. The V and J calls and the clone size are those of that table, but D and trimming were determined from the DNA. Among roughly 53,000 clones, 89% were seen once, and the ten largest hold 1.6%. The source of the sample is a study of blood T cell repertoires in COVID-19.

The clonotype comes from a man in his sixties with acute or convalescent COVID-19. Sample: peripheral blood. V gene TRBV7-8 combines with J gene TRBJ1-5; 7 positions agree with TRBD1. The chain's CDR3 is CASSSTGPDQPQHF. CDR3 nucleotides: TGTGCCAGCAGCTCGACAGGGCCCGATCAGCCCCAGCATTTT.